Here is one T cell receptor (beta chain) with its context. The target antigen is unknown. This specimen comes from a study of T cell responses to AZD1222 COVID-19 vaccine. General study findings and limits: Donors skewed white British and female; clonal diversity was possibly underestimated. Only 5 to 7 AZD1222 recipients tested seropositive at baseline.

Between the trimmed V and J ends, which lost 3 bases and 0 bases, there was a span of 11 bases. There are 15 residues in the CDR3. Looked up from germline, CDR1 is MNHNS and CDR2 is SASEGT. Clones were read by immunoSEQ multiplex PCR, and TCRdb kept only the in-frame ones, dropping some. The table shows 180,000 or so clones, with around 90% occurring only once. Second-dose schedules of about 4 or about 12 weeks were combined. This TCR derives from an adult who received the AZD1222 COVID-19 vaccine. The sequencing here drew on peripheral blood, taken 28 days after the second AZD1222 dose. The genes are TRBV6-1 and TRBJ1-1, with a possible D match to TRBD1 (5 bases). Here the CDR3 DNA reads TGTGCCAGCAGTGACGAGGGGAGCATGAACACTGAAGCTTTCTTT. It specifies CASSDEGSMNTEAFF.